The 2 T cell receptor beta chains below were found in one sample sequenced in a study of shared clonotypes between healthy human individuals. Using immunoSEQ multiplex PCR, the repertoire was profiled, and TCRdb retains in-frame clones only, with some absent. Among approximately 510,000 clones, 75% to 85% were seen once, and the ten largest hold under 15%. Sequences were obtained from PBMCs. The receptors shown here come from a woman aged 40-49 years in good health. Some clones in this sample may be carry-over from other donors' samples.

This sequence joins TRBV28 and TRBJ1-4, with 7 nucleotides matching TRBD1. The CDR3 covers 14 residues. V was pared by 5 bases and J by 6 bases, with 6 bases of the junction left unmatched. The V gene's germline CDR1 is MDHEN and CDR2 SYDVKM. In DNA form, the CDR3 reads TGTGCCAGCAGTCCCCAGGGGGTTTATGAAAAACTGTTTTTT. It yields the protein CASSPQGVYEKLFF.

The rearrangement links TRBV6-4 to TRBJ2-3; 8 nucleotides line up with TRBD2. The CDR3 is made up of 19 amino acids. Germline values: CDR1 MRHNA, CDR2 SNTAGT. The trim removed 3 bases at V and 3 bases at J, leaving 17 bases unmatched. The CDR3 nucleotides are TGTGCCAGCAGTGAATCCCCTTTGGGGGAGGGCGGGAGGACAGATACGCAGTATTTT. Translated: CASSESPLGEGGRTDTQYF.